This TCR beta chain comes out of a study of blood T cell repertoires in COVID-19. Per the original data handling: Estimated nucleated cell counts came from reference gene primer amplification. Only in-frame clones appear in the TCRdb table, and some are missing; sequencing was by immunoSEQ multiplex PCR. Clonal size and the V and J genes are those of that table, whereas D and trimming came from the DNA. The sample contains around 320,000 clones, 85% of which appear only once. V lost 9 bases and J 4 bases, leaving 16 bases between the germline ends. The germline CDR1 and CDR2 sequences are SGHTA and FQGNSA. The CDR3 is 15 amino acids.

This clonotype originated in a human donor in a cohort sampled during active COVID-19. V is TRBV7-2 and J is TRBJ2-6; D call uncertain. Source material: peripheral blood. The CDR3 protein is CASSGSNTGANVLTF. For the CDR3, the DNA is TGTGCCAGTTCCGGGTCAAATACGGGGGCCAACGTCCTGACTTTC.